The sequence of this T cell receptor (beta chain) was determined in a study of cytomegalovirus exposure and HLA in healthy donors. The PCR made use of 60 Vbeta and 13 Jbeta primers. Data came from immunoSEQ multiplex PCR; TCRdb stores just in-frame clones and leaves some out. In the table there are about 160,000 clones, approximately 84% of which are singletons. Source material: PBMCs. The receptor was derived from a man aged 25-45 years in good health and CMV-seronegative.

CDR3 protein: CAWSQGQNTEAFF. The CDR3 DNA sequence: TGTGCCTGGAGCCAGGGACAGAACACTGAAGCTTTCTTT. The chain couples TRBV30 to TRBJ1-1, with a possible D match to TRBD1 (6 bases). Germline CDR1 and CDR2: GTSNPN and SVGIG (reference sequence). This CDR3 is built from 13 residues. The V end lost 3 bases, the J end lost 1 base, and 9 bases lay between the germline ends.